Listed here are 30 T cell receptor beta chains from one sample, sequenced in a study of cytomegalovirus exposure and HLA in healthy donors. Primers included in the PCR were 60 Vbeta and 13 Jbeta primers. Libraries were prepared by immunoSEQ multiplex PCR; TCRdb keeps only in-frame clonotypes and omits some of them. The repertoire has some 130,000 clones, roughly four fifths of them found once; the top ten carry around 7.8%. Material: PBMCs. The receptor set was obtained from a woman aged 50 to 60 in good health and CMV-seropositive.

This chain uses TRBV5-1 with TRBJ1-6, with D possibly being TRBD1 (6 bases). The germline V gene has CDR1 SGHRS and CDR2 YFSETQ. V gave up 0 bases and J gave up 9 bases, with 16 bases separating them. The CDR3 has 16 residues. The DNA for the CDR3 is TGCGCCAGCAGCTTGGAACAGGGCTCGTACGGTTCACCCCTCCACTTT. It encodes CASSLEQGSYGSPLHF.

This chain uses TRBV15 with TRBJ2-1; 7 nucleotides align to TRBD2. CDR3 length equals 16 residues. From germline, CDR1 is LNHNV and CDR2 YYDKDF (reference sequence). V shed 0 bases, J shed 4 bases, and the junction held 6 bases outside the gene matches. The CDR3 DNA reads TGTGCCACCAGCAGAGATCGGGGGGTGAGGTACAATGAGCAGTTCTTC. Its translation: CATSRDRGVRYNEQFF.

This chain connects TRBV6-5 to TRBJ1-1; D uncertain. The V gene's germline CDR1 is MNHEY and CDR2 SVGAGI. The CDR3 is made up of 13 amino acids. Trimming left V 4 bases short and J 1 base short, with 7 bases between. The CDR3 protein is CASSFTPNTEAFF. In DNA, the CDR3 is TGTGCCAGCAGTTTCACACCGAACACTGAAGCTTTCTTT.

The J gene is TRBJ1-2, the V gene TRBV6-1; maybe TRBD1 (5 bases). The CDR3 sequence is 11 residues long. Germline CDR1 is MNHNS and CDR2 is SASEGT. Trimming left V 6 bases short and J 4 bases short, with 6 bases between. For the CDR3, the DNA is TGTGCCAGCAGAGGGGCCTATGGCTACACCTTC. Amino acid sequence: CASRGAYGYTF.

This rearrangement joins TRBV5-1 to TRBJ1-2; weak D call: TRBD1 (5 bases). The V gene's germline CDR1 is SGHRS and CDR2 YFSETQ. This CDR3 has 13 amino acids. V was clipped by 5 bases and J by 3 bases, with 11 bases between them. This CDR3 is CASRRDSDYGYTF. The CDR3 DNA is TGCGCCAGCAGGCGAGACAGCGACTATGGCTACACCTTC.

The rearrangement joins TRBV2 to TRBJ2-4, with 8 bases aligning to TRBD2. Looked up from germline, CDR1 is SNHLY and CDR2 is FYNNEI. This CDR3 comprises 13 residues. CDR3: CARGVSGGNIQYF. The CDR3 DNA sequence: TGTGCTCGAGGGGTCAGCGGGGGAAACATTCAGTACTTC.

This clone was detected only a few times. V and J are TRBV18 and TRBJ2-7; 7 nucleotides match TRBD1. V shed 3 bases and J 1 base; nucleotides not matched to a gene: 3. This CDR3 comprises 14 residues. Germline CDR1 reads KGHSH; CDR2 reads LQKENI. The CDR3 nucleotides read TGTGCCAGCTCACCCCGGGGACAGTCCTACGAGCAGTACTTC. It translates to CASSPRGQSYEQYF.

The sample holds a few counts of this clone. In the same sample, other DNA sequences code for this CDR3. V usage is TRBV5-1 and J usage is TRBJ1-1; TRBD1 might be the D (6 bases). The CDR3 runs 14 residues. Trimming took 0 bases from V and 3 from J, leaving 9 bases between them. Per the germline V gene, CDR1 is SGHRS and CDR2 is YFSETQ. CDR3 in amino acids: CASSLVRGDTEAFF. DNA for the CDR3: TGCGCCAGCAGCTTGGTCAGGGGTGACACTGAAGCTTTCTTT.

The J gene is TRBJ1-1, the V gene TRBV11-3, with no clear D. CDR3 size: 17 residues. The germline V gene encodes CDR1 SGHNT and CDR2 YENEEA. The V end was cut by 4 bases, the J end by 1 base, with 19 bases between. The CDR3 is CASSSNQLGKENTEAFF. The CDR3, as DNA: TGTGCCAGCAGCTCGAACCAGCTGGGCAAAGAGAACACTGAAGCTTTCTTT.

In nucleotides, the CDR3 is TGTGCCAGCAGCTGGACTAGCGGGGGGCAGACAGATACGCAGTATTTT. This gives the protein CASSWTSGGQTDTQYF. This chain joins TRBV11-2 and TRBJ2-3; 14 bases fit TRBD2. The V gene end was trimmed by 4 bases and the J gene end by 3 bases; junction bases not matched to a gene: 3. Germline CDR1 reads SGHAT; CDR2 reads FQNNGV. The CDR3 consists of 16 residues.

The chain is built from TRBV14 and TRBJ2-5; TRBD2 matches 7 bases. The DNA end is more similar to TRBJ2-7, so the J call may be wrong. Germline CDR1 and CDR2: SGHDN and FVKESK. The CDR3 is made up of 17 amino acids. The CDR3, as DNA: TGTGCCAGCAGCCTCTGGGGCGGGGGACCAAAAACCTACGAGCAGTACTTC. It specifies CASSLWGGGPKTYEQYF.

The rearrangement joins TRBV6-1 to TRBJ1-3, with D unclear. The V and J ends lost 8 bases and 0 bases respectively, with 11 bases between them. The germline V gene encodes CDR1 MNHNS and CDR2 SASEGT. This CDR3 is built from 14 residues. The DNA of the CDR3 is TGTGCCAGCCGCCTGGCAGGCTCTGGAAACACCATATATTTT. Its translation: CASRLAGSGNTIYF.

The gene calls are TRBV5-4 and TRBJ2-2; 8 bases line up with TRBD1. CDR3 length: 15 amino acids. CDR1 and CDR2 (germline): SGHNT, YYREEE (reference sequence). The junction had 3 bases not matched to a gene; V was cut back by 0 bases and J by 5 bases. CDR3 DNA: TGTGCCAGCAGCTTGGCAGGGACAGGAACCGGGGAGCTGTTTTTT. This encodes CASSLAGTGTGELFF.

Worth noting for this clone: Its ends do not fully match the called genes, so a read error is possible. Other DNA sequences of this sample code for an identical CDR3. This chain connects TRBV27 to TRBJ2-3, with TRBD1 matching over 8 bases. This CDR3 spans 15 amino acids. The germline gives CDR1 MNHEY, CDR2 SMNVEV (reference sequence). In DNA, the CDR3 is TGCGCCAGCAGTCCGTACAGGGGGACCACAGATACGCAGTATTTT. Protein product: CASSPYRGTTDTQYF.

The chain employs TRBV18 and TRBJ1-5; tentatively, D is TRBD1 (6 bases). Deletions cut 4 bases from V and 1 base from J, with 14 bases between. Germline V CDR1 and CDR2: KGHSH, LQKENI. The CDR3 sequence is 16 residues long. Here the CDR3 reads CASSRGGGLSNQPQHF. The DNA of the CDR3 is TGTGCCAGCTCACGGGGGGGCGGGTTGAGCAATCAGCCCCAGCATTTT.

CDR3 nucleotides: TGTGCCAGCAGCGTAGCAGTTAATCAGCCCCAGCATTTT. This encodes CASSVAVNQPQHF. V usage is TRBV9 and J usage is TRBJ1-5; D unresolved. This CDR3 spans 13 amino acids. Germline-derived CDR1 and CDR2 are SGDLS and YYNGEE. The germline V and J ends were trimmed by 0 bases and 4 bases, with 5 bases remaining between them. Together with reference TRBV9 and TRBJ1-5, the CDR3 gives the full variable domain: DSGVTQTPKHLITATGQRVTLRCSPRSGDLSVYWYQQSLDQGLQFLIQYYNGEERAKGNILERFSAQQFPDLHSELNLSSLELGDSALYFCASSVAVNQPQHFGDGTRLSIL.

There are a few counts of this clone. This rearrangement joins TRBV6-1 to TRBJ1-5, with TRBD1 identical over 7 bases. J gave up 0 bases and V 3 bases, and 17 bases lay outside the gene matches. The CDR3 contains 20 residues. Germline values: CDR1 MNHNS, CDR2 SASEGT. The CDR3 protein is CASSDFRDKGADRSNQPQHF. As DNA, the CDR3 is TGTGCCAGCAGTGACTTTCGGGATAAGGGGGCGGATCGTAGCAATCAGCCCCAGCATTTT.

The rearrangement links TRBV5-4 to TRBJ2-1, with 14 bases identical to TRBD2. This CDR3 has 16 amino acids. Germline loops: CDR1 SGHNT, CDR2 YYREEE (reference sequence). Trimming took 5 bases from V and 6 from J; bases not matched to a gene: 7. CDR3 region: CASSRLAGGPSNEQFF. The CDR3, as DNA: TGTGCCAGCAGTCGACTAGCGGGGGGGCCTAGCAATGAGCAGTTCTTC. Together with reference TRBV5-4 and TRBJ2-1, the CDR3 gives the full variable domain: ETGVTQSPTHLIKTRGQQVTLRCSSQSGHNTVSWYQQALGQGPQFIFQYYREEENGRGNFPPRFSGLQFPNYSSELNVNALELDDSALYLCASSRLAGGPSNEQFFGPGTRLTVL.

This chain uses TRBV7-3 with TRBJ1-1; a weak D match, TRBD1 (5 bases). The CDR3 sequence is 16 residues long. Per germline, CDR1 SGHTA and CDR2 FQGTGA. V lost 5 bases and J lost 0, with 16 bases in between. CDR3 coding DNA: TGTGCCAGCAGCCAAATGGGGCGAGTCTTGAACACTGAAGCTTTCTTT. Its translation: CASSQMGRVLNTEAFF.

The chain employs TRBV2 and TRBJ2-1; D perhaps matches TRBD1 (6 bases). Trimming pared 3 bases from V and 2 bases from J, leaving 14 bases between. Germline CDR1 SNHLY, CDR2 FYNNEI. The CDR3 is 16 residues long. This chain's CDR3 is CASSEGYRVPYNEQFF. DNA of the CDR3: TGTGCCAGCAGTGAGGGATACAGGGTCCCCTACAATGAGCAGTTCTTC. The variable domain in full, with the rest retrieved from reference TRBV2 and TRBJ2-1, is EPEVTQTPSHQVTQMGQEVILRCVPISNHLYFYWYRQILGQKVEFLVSFYNNEISEKSEIFDDQFSVERPDGSNFTLKIRSTKLEDSAMYFCASSEGYRVPYNEQFFGPGTRLTVL.

The rearrangement uses TRBV5-1 and TRBJ2-3; no definite D call. Trimming pared 0 bases from V and 0 bases from J, leaving 5 bases between. Germline assignment: CDR1 SGHRS and CDR2 YFSETQ. The CDR3 spans 14 residues. The CDR3 sequence is CASSLELSTDTQYF. As DNA, the CDR3 is TGCGCCAGCAGCTTGGAGCTCAGCACAGATACGCAGTATTTT.

The chain has TRBV9 and TRBJ2-6, with TRBD1 identical over 7 bases. Germline V CDR1 and CDR2: SGDLS, YYNGEE. The CDR3 runs to 18 residues. Trimming removed 3 bases from V and 0 bases from J; junction bases left unmatched: 9. CDR3 sequence reads: CASSGPGTELSGANVLTF. The CDR3 bases are TGTGCCAGCAGCGGCCCCGGGACAGAACTCTCTGGGGCCAACGTCCTGACTTTC. Based on the CDR3 plus reference TRBV9 and TRBJ2-6, the full variable domain is DSGVTQTPKHLITATGQRVTLRCSPRSGDLSVYWYQQSLDQGLQFLIQYYNGEERAKGNILERFSAQQFPDLHSELNLSSLELGDSALYFCASSGPGTELSGANVLTFGAGSRLTVL.

A few counts support this clone. The chain joins TRBV11-2 to TRBJ2-2, with D unclear. The CDR3 totals 17 residues. Looked up from germline, CDR1 is SGHAT and CDR2 is FQNNGV. V lost 1 base to trimming and J lost 4 bases, with 16 bases between them. The CDR3 DNA sequence: TGTGCCAGCAGCTTAGGAAGAGCGCGCAGCACCACCGGGGAGCTGTTTTTT. It translates to CASSLGRARSTTGELFF.

The chain has TRBV5-5 and TRBJ1-6, with 8 nucleotides matching TRBD1. This CDR3 comprises 19 residues. V was clipped by 1 base and J by 7 bases; unmatched bases: 16. Germline CDR1 reads SGHKS; CDR2 reads YYEKEE (reference sequence). The CDR3 here is CASSLKDRVANAGNSPLHF. As DNA, the CDR3 is TGTGCCAGCAGCTTGAAGGACAGGGTCGCGAATGCGGGGAATTCACCCCTCCACTTT.

This clone was seen a single time. The chain links TRBV11-2 to TRBJ2-3; TRBD2 matches at 10 bases. After removal of 11 bases from V and 0 bases from J, the junction contained 14 bases not matched to a gene. The CDR3 has 17 amino acids. In germline, CDR1 is SGHAT, CDR2 FQNNGV. DNA for the CDR3: TGTGCCCAGCAGAGAAGCGGGGGGGGGTCTAGCACAGATACGCAGTATTTT. Translating it yields CAQQRSGGGSSTDTQYF.

The chain couples TRBV30 to TRBJ1-5, with 7 bases identical to TRBD1. The V gene end was trimmed by 3 bases and the J gene end by 6 bases; junction bases not matched to a gene: 8. The germline CDR1 and CDR2 sequences are GTSNPN and SVGIG (reference sequence). This CDR3 is 14 amino acids long. The chain's CDR3 is CAWSSTGASQPQHF. For the CDR3, the DNA is TGTGCCTGGAGCTCAACAGGGGCCAGTCAGCCCCAGCATTTT.

A note on this clone: The germline gene is not matched at one end of the junction; a read error may be the cause. The chain combines TRBV7-2 with TRBJ1-3; 7 bases are a match to TRBD1. Germline V CDR1 and CDR2: SGHTA, FQGNSA. CDR3 size: 14 residues. The CDR3 loop reads CASSLQPRSGQSHF. CDR3 sequence (DNA): TGTGCCAGCAGCCTCCAACCCCGTTCGGGACAGTCCCATTTT.

This CDR3 reads CASRSGLEGHEQFF. CDR3 coding DNA: TGCGCCAGCAGATCTGGACTAGAGGGTCATGAGCAGTTCTTC. V and J are TRBV5-1 and TRBJ2-1; the match to TRBD2 covers 7 bases. The V segment lost 5 bases and the J segment 8 bases; nucleotides outside the gene matches: 10. Germline values: CDR1 SGHRS, CDR2 YFSETQ. The CDR3 is 14 amino acids.

This chain links TRBV28 with TRBJ2-7; no reliable D call. The length of the CDR3 is 12 residues. CDR1 and CDR2 from the germline V gene are MDHEN and SYDVKM. V gave up 3 bases and J gave up 4 bases, with 7 bases separating them. CDR3 nucleotides: TGTGCCAGCAGTTTCCAAGCTTACGAGCAGTACTTC. It encodes CASSFQAYEQYF.

The chain links TRBV7-3 to TRBJ2-3; D might be TRBD2 (5 bases). Trimming removed 5 bases from V and 5 bases from J, with 8 bases in between. The CDR3 has 12 residues. Germline V gives CDR1 SGHTA, CDR2 FQGTGA. CDR3 bases: TGTGCCAGCAGCGCGGGCAGAGATACGCAGTATTTT. Translated, it gives CASSAGRDTQYF.